This T cell receptor beta chain was observed in a study of vaccination and CD4 T cells after COVID-19. Study-level background: In culture, cells were exposed to overlapping spike peptides from SARS-CoV-2, HCoV-NL63, HCoV-OC43 and HCoV-229E.

Documented treatment: roughly 11-day PBMC culture with coronavirus spike peptide pools or control peptides (ViraFEST assay). Cultured CD4+ T-cell DNA underwent Oncomine TCR Beta short-read sequencing. TCRdb reprocessed the PCR reads via MiXCR and lists one record per CDR3 protein. The sample has roughly 15,000 distinct CDR3 sequences; roughly 28% are singletons. The CDR3 consists of 14 residues. V lost 2 bases and J lost 4, with 10 bases in between. Germline V gene sequence: CDR1 SGHTS, CDR2 YDEGEE. As regards this clonotype: Its antigen is not known.

The gene calls are TRBV5-8 and TRBJ1-3; weak D call: TRBD1 (6 bases). The sequence came from a human donor with COVID-19. What was sequenced was cultured CD4+ T cells from blood. CDR3 amino acids: CASSFRGVGNTIYF. The CDR3 DNA reads as TGTGCCAGCAGCTTCAGGGGAGTGGGAAACACCATATATTTT.